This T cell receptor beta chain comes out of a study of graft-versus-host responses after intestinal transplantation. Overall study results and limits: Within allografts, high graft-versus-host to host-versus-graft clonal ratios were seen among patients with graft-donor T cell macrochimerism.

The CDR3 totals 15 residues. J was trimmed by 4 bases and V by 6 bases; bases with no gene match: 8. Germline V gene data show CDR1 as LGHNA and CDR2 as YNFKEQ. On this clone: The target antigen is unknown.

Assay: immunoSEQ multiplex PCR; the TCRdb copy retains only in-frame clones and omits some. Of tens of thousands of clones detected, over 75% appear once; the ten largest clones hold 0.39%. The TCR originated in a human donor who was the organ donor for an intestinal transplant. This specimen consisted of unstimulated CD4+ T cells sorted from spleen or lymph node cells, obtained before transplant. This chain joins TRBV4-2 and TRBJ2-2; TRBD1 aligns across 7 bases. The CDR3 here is CASSPRDRITGELFF. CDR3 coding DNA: TGTGCCAGCAGTCCCCGGGACAGAATCACCGGGGAGCTGTTTTTT.